The rows below give T cell receptor beta chains drawn from one sample of a study of blood T cell repertoires in COVID-19. The protocol was immunoSEQ multiplex PCR, while the TCRdb copy is restricted to in-frame clones and leaves out a portion. Among tens of thousands of clones listed, roughly nine tenths were seen once. Sequenced sample: peripheral blood. These receptors all come from a woman of 80 years or more with active or convalescent COVID-19. The CDR3 runs from the conserved cysteine through the conserved F or W. Each record gives: D gene, J gene, clone size, V gene, CDR3 length, CDR3 protein, CDR3 DNA. A D gene is named only where the DNA matches it firmly. Not every row has a clone size; where given, it reads once, few, many or a size class.

d_gene: -
j_gene: TRBJ1-1
abundance: -
v_gene: TRBV28
len: 14
CDR3aa: CASSLGQLNTEAFF
CDR3nt: TGTGCCAGCAGTTTAGGACAGTTGAACACTGAAGCTTTCTTT

d_gene: TRBD2
j_gene: TRBJ2-3
abundance: -
v_gene: TRBV2
len: 14
CDR3aa: CAKSSGGARGTQYF
CDR3nt: TGTGCCAAATCTAGCGGGGGGGCCCGGGGTACGCAGTATTTT

d_gene: -
j_gene: TRBJ1-2
abundance: -
v_gene: TRBV7-9
len: 16
CDR3aa: CASSQGVRGELYGYTF
CDR3nt: TGTGCCAGCAGCCAAGGGGTCCGGGGGGAGTTATATGGCTACACCTTC

d_gene: TRBD2
j_gene: TRBJ2-3
abundance: -
v_gene: TRBV5-1
len: 16
CDR3aa: CASSLEWRGGTDTQYF
CDR3nt: TGCGCCAGCAGCTTGGAGTGGCGGGGGGGAACAGATACGCAGTATTTT

d_gene: TRBD1
j_gene: TRBJ2-3
abundance: -
v_gene: TRBV4-3
len: 15
CDR3aa: CASSQQGASTDTQYF
CDR3nt: TGCGCCAGCAGCCAACAGGGGGCTAGCACAGATACGCAGTATTTT

d_gene: TRBD2
j_gene: TRBJ2-7
abundance: -
v_gene: TRBV7-3
len: 14
CDR3aa: CASSLGGGSYEQYF
CDR3nt: TGTGCCAGCAGCTTAGGCGGGGGCTCCTACGAGCAGTACTTC

d_gene: -
j_gene: TRBJ2-7
abundance: -
v_gene: TRBV5-1
len: 13
CDR3aa: CASSQTGQLEQYF
CDR3nt: TGCGCCAGCAGCCAAACAGGACAGCTCGAGCAGTACTTC

d_gene: TRBD1
j_gene: TRBJ1-1
abundance: -
v_gene: TRBV19
len: 19
CDR3aa: CASSIGTGTGGRLDTEAFF
CDR3nt: TGTGCCAGTAGTATAGGTACCGGGACAGGGGGGCGCTTGGACACTGAAGCTTTCTTT

d_gene: TRBD2
j_gene: TRBJ2-3
abundance: -
v_gene: TRBV27
len: 17
CDR3aa: CASRSGTSGDFTDTQYF
CDR3nt: TGTGCCAGCAGATCCGGGACTAGCGGGGATTTCACAGATACGCAGTATTTT

d_gene: -
j_gene: TRBJ1-4
abundance: -
v_gene: TRBV7-9
len: 15
CDR3aa: CASSRSRGDNEKLFF
CDR3nt: TGTGCCAGCAGTCGCTCCAGGGGTGATAATGAAAAACTGTTTTTT

d_gene: -
j_gene: TRBJ1-1
abundance: -
v_gene: TRBV5-6
len: 14
CDR3aa: CASSLALEGTEAFF
CDR3nt: TGTGCCAGCAGCTTGGCCTTGGAGGGCACTGAAGCTTTCTTT

d_gene: -
j_gene: TRBJ2-5
abundance: few
v_gene: TRBV27
len: 15
CDR3aa: CASSVLDDPGGTQYF
CDR3nt: TGTGCCAGCAGTGTACTCGATGACCCCGGGGGGACCCAGTACTTC

d_gene: TRBD2
j_gene: TRBJ2-7
abundance: -
v_gene: TRBV5-8
len: 15
CDR3aa: CASSLRGLETYEQYF
CDR3nt: TGTGCCAGCAGCCTTCGGGGACTAGAGACCTACGAGCAGTACTTC

d_gene: -
j_gene: TRBJ1-2
abundance: -
v_gene: TRBV30
len: 13
CDR3aa: CAWRGLGRYGYTF
CDR3nt: TGTGCCTGGAGAGGGCTCGGGAGATATGGCTACACCTTC

d_gene: TRBD1
j_gene: TRBJ1-2
abundance: -
v_gene: TRBV7-2
len: 15
CDR3aa: CASSRAGGSNYGYTF
CDR3nt: TGTGCCAGCAGCCGCGCAGGGGGATCAAACTATGGCTACACCTTC

d_gene: TRBD1
j_gene: TRBJ2-1
abundance: -
v_gene: TRBV14
len: 17
CDR3aa: CASSLPVGTGVLNEQFF
CDR3nt: TGTGCCAGCAGCCTACCCGTCGGGACAGGAGTACTCAATGAGCAGTTCTTC

d_gene: -
j_gene: TRBJ1-2
abundance: -
v_gene: TRBV18
len: 17
CDR3aa: CASSLTSQGTANYGYTF
CDR3nt: TGTGCCAGCTCACTTACTTCGCAGGGCACCGCTAACTATGGCTACACCTTC

d_gene: -
j_gene: TRBJ1-4
abundance: -
v_gene: TRBV5-4
len: 16
CDR3aa: CASSLATGFTNEKLFF
CDR3nt: TGTGCCAGCAGCTTGGCCACAGGGTTTACTAATGAAAAACTGTTTTTT

d_gene: TRBD1
j_gene: TRBJ1-2
abundance: -
v_gene: TRBV24-1
len: 19
CDR3aa: CATSGPTGTGGKESYGYTF
CDR3nt: TGTGCCACCAGTGGTCCCACCGGGACAGGGGGCAAGGAATCCTATGGCTACACCTTC

d_gene: -
j_gene: TRBJ1-1
abundance: -
v_gene: TRBV7-3
len: 15
CDR3aa: CASSSQVGGNTEAFF
CDR3nt: TGTGCCAGCAGCTCCCAGGTCGGGGGGAACACTGAAGCTTTCTTT

d_gene: TRBD2
j_gene: TRBJ2-3
abundance: -
v_gene: TRBV7-2
len: 14
CDR3aa: CASSPSGGAGTQYF
CDR3nt: TGTGCCAGCAGCCCCTCCGGGGGAGCGGGGACGCAGTATTTT

d_gene: -
j_gene: TRBJ2-5
abundance: -
v_gene: TRBV30
len: 13
CDR3aa: CACNLGGPKTQYF
CDR3nt: TGTGCCTGTAATCTCGGGGGTCCCAAGACCCAGTACTTC

d_gene: -
j_gene: TRBJ2-7
abundance: once
v_gene: TRBV5-1
len: 15
CDR3aa: CASSFTGLPTYEQYF
CDR3nt: TGCGCCAGCAGCTTTACAGGTCTTCCTACCTACGAGCAGTACTTC

d_gene: TRBD2
j_gene: TRBJ2-1
abundance: -
v_gene: TRBV7-6
len: 17
CDR3aa: CASSIRTSGVRYNEQFF
CDR3nt: TGTGCCAGCAGCATCCGGACTAGCGGGGTTCGATACAATGAGCAGTTCTTC

d_gene: TRBD1
j_gene: TRBJ2-7
abundance: -
v_gene: TRBV7-2
len: 15
CDR3aa: CASSLGGQAKLGQYF
CDR3nt: TGTGCCAGCAGCTTAGGGGGACAGGCGAAACTCGGGCAGTACTTC

d_gene: -
j_gene: TRBJ1-4
abundance: -
v_gene: TRBV6-5
len: 13
CDR3aa: CASRWSQNEKLFF
CDR3nt: TGTGCCAGCAGATGGAGCCAAAATGAAAAACTGTTTTTT

d_gene: -
j_gene: TRBJ1-1
abundance: -
v_gene: TRBV19
len: 14
CDR3aa: CASSISSYPTEAFF
CDR3nt: TGTGCCAGTAGTATTTCCTCCTACCCGACTGAAGCTTTCTTT

d_gene: -
j_gene: TRBJ1-6
abundance: -
v_gene: TRBV5-1
len: 12
CDR3aa: CASSLEGRALHF
CDR3nt: TGCGCCAGCAGCTTGGAAGGGCGGGCCCTCCACTTT

d_gene: TRBD1
j_gene: TRBJ1-1
abundance: -
v_gene: TRBV5-4
len: 14
CDR3aa: CASSFQGDGTEAFF
CDR3nt: TGTGCCAGCAGCTTTCAGGGGGATGGCACTGAAGCTTTCTTT

d_gene: -
j_gene: TRBJ1-6
abundance: -
v_gene: TRBV7-9
len: 14
CDR3aa: CASSFGRGNSPLHF
CDR3nt: TGTGCCAGCAGCTTTGGTCGAGGAAATTCACCCCTCCACTTT

d_gene: -
j_gene: TRBJ1-2
abundance: -
v_gene: TRBV30
len: 12
CDR3aa: CAWTYTQGGYTF
CDR3nt: TGTGCCTGGACTTATACCCAGGGGGGCTACACCTTC

d_gene: -
j_gene: TRBJ1-5
abundance: once
v_gene: TRBV21-1
len: 13
CDR3aa: CASTDRGDQPQHF
CDR3nt: TGTGCCAGTACCGACAGGGGTGATCAGCCCCAGCATTTT

d_gene: TRBD1
j_gene: TRBJ1-2
abundance: once
v_gene: TRBV6-1
len: 15
CDR3aa: CASSDRTGGQYGYTF
CDR3nt: TGTGCCAGCAGTGACCGGACAGGGGGCCAGTATGGCTACACCTTC

d_gene: -
j_gene: TRBJ1-1
abundance: -
v_gene: TRBV19
len: 15
CDR3aa: CASSALGAQNTEAFF
CDR3nt: TGTGCCAGTAGTGCCCTAGGGGCGCAAAACACTGAAGCTTTCTTT

d_gene: -
j_gene: TRBJ2-1
abundance: -
v_gene: TRBV28
len: 13
CDR3aa: CASSPTGNNEQFF
CDR3nt: TGTGCCAGCAGTCCTACAGGAAACAATGAGCAGTTCTTC

d_gene: TRBD1
j_gene: TRBJ2-5
abundance: -
v_gene: TRBV5-4
len: 15
CDR3aa: CASSLDPGQQETQYF
CDR3nt: TGTGCCAGCAGCTTGGATCCGGGACAGCAAGAGACCCAGTACTTC

d_gene: -
j_gene: TRBJ1-1
abundance: -
v_gene: TRBV9
len: 15
CDR3aa: CASSVQGLGDTEAFF
CDR3nt: TGTGCCAGCAGCGTTCAGGGGCTGGGGGACACTGAAGCTTTCTTT

d_gene: TRBD2
j_gene: TRBJ2-7
abundance: -
v_gene: TRBV7-3
len: 15
CDR3aa: CASSFASGSSYEQYF
CDR3nt: TGTGCCAGCAGCTTTGCTAGCGGAAGCTCCTACGAGCAGTACTTC

d_gene: TRBD1
j_gene: TRBJ1-6
abundance: -
v_gene: TRBV27
len: 14
CDR3aa: CASSFTGGLSPLHF
CDR3nt: TGTGCCAGCAGTTTCACAGGGGGCTTGTCACCCCTCCACTTT

d_gene: -
j_gene: TRBJ2-2
abundance: -
v_gene: TRBV6-5
len: 15
CDR3aa: CASRHQQGSTGELFF
CDR3nt: TGTGCCAGCAGACATCAACAGGGTAGCACCGGGGAGCTGTTTTTT

d_gene: TRBD2
j_gene: TRBJ2-1
abundance: -
v_gene: TRBV10-3
len: 16
CDR3aa: CAISDPGTSGDNEQFF
CDR3nt: TGTGCCATCAGTGACCCGGGTACTAGCGGGGACAATGAGCAGTTCTTC

d_gene: TRBD1
j_gene: TRBJ2-3
abundance: -
v_gene: TRBV6-5
len: 15
CDR3aa: CASSRDRGQTDTQYF
CDR3nt: TGTGCCAGCAGTCGCGACAGGGGGCAGACAGATACGCAGTATTTT

d_gene: TRBD1
j_gene: TRBJ1-5
abundance: -
v_gene: TRBV19
len: 15
CDR3aa: CASSVDRGGNQPQHF
CDR3nt: TGTGCCAGTAGTGTGGACAGGGGGGGCAATCAGCCCCAGCATTTT

d_gene: -
j_gene: TRBJ1-3
abundance: -
v_gene: TRBV28
len: 13
CDR3aa: CASSLSSGNTIYF
CDR3nt: TGTGCCAGCAGTCTTAGCTCTGGAAACACCATATATTTT

d_gene: TRBD1
j_gene: TRBJ1-4
abundance: -
v_gene: TRBV19
len: 15
CDR3aa: CASRLTGGVGEKLFF
CDR3nt: TGTGCCAGTAGGCTGACAGGGGGCGTTGGCGAAAAACTGTTTTTT

d_gene: -
j_gene: TRBJ1-2
abundance: -
v_gene: TRBV3-1/TRBV3-2
len: 14
CDR3aa: CASSHTGNTYGYTF
CDR3nt: TGTGCCAGCAGCCACACAGGGAACACCTATGGCTACACCTTC

d_gene: TRBD1
j_gene: TRBJ2-7
abundance: once
v_gene: TRBV30
len: 20
CDR3aa: CAWGHGSPRSSGTGVYEQYF
CDR3nt: TGTGCCTGGGGCCATGGATCCCCACGATCCTCGGGGACAGGGGTCTACGAGCAGTACTTC

d_gene: TRBD1
j_gene: TRBJ2-2
abundance: -
v_gene: TRBV3-1/TRBV3-2
len: 16
CDR3aa: CASSPRDRILGGELFF
CDR3nt: TGTGCCAGCAGCCCACGGGACAGGATTTTGGGCGGGGAGCTGTTTTTT

d_gene: -
j_gene: TRBJ2-6
abundance: -
v_gene: TRBV6-1
len: 15
CDR3aa: CASSEDSSGANVLTF
CDR3nt: TGTGCCAGCAGTGAGGACAGTTCTGGGGCCAACGTCCTGACTTTC

d_gene: TRBD1
j_gene: TRBJ1-5
abundance: -
v_gene: TRBV30
len: 16
CDR3aa: CAWSKAGGYSNQPQHF
CDR3nt: TGTGCCTGGAGTAAGGCAGGGGGTTATAGCAATCAGCCCCAGCATTTT

d_gene: -
j_gene: TRBJ1-2
abundance: -
v_gene: TRBV27
len: 16
CDR3aa: CASSIPRQELVYGYTF
CDR3nt: TGTGCCAGCAGTATCCCCCGACAGGAGTTAGTCTATGGCTACACCTTC

d_gene: -
j_gene: TRBJ1-1
abundance: -
v_gene: TRBV4-2
len: 15
CDR3aa: CASSRQNRVATEAFF
CDR3nt: TGTGCCAGCAGCCGTCAAAACAGGGTGGCCACTGAAGCTTTCTTT

d_gene: -
j_gene: TRBJ1-1
abundance: -
v_gene: TRBV7-3
len: 14
CDR3aa: CASRQTHMNTEAFF
CDR3nt: TGTGCCAGCAGACAGACACATATGAACACTGAAGCTTTCTTT

d_gene: -
j_gene: TRBJ1-5
abundance: -
v_gene: TRBV2
len: 15
CDR3aa: CASSEVQGSVTPQHF
CDR3nt: TGTGCCAGCAGTGAAGTACAGGGTTCCGTTACGCCCCAGCATTTT

d_gene: -
j_gene: TRBJ1-5
abundance: -
v_gene: TRBV2
len: 14
CDR3aa: CASSVVGGNQPQHF
CDR3nt: TGTGCCAGCAGTGTCGTAGGGGGCAATCAGCCCCAGCATTTT

d_gene: -
j_gene: TRBJ1-4
abundance: -
v_gene: TRBV6-5
len: 14
CDR3aa: CASSLSRVGEKLFF
CDR3nt: TGTGCCAGCAGTTTAAGCAGGGTCGGTGAAAAACTGTTTTTT